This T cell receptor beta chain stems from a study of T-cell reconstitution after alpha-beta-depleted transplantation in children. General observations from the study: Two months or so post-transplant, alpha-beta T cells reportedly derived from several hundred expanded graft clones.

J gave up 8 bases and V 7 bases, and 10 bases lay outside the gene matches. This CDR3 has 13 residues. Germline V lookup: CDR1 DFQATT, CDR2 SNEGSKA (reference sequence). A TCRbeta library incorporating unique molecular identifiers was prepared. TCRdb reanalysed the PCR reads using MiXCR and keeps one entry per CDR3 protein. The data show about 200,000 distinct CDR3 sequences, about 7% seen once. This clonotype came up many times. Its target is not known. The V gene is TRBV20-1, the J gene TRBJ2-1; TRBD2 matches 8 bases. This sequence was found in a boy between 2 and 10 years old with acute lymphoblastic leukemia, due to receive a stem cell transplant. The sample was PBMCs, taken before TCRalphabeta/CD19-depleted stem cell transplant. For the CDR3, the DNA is TGCAGTGTCAGCGCGGGGGGAGGCGATGAGCAGTTCTTC. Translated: CSVSAGGGDEQFF.